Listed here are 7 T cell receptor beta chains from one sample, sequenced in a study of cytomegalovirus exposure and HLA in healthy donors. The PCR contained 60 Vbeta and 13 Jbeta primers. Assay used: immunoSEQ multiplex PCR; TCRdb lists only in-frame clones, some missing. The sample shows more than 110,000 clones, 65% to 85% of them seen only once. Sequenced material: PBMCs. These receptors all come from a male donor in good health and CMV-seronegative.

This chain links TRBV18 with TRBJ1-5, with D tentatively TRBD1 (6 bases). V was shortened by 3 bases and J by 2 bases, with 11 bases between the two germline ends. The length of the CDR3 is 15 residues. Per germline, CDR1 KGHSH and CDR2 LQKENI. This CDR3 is CASSPTGDGNQPQHF. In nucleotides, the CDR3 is TGTGCCAGCTCACCGACAGGAGACGGCAATCAGCCCCAGCATTTT. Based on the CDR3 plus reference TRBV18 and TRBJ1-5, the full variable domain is NAGVMQNPRHLVRRRGQEARLRCSPMKGHSHVYWYRQLPEEGLKFMVYLQKENIIDESGMPKERFSAEFPKEGPSILRIQQVVRGDSAAYFCASSPTGDGNQPQHFGDGTRLSIL.

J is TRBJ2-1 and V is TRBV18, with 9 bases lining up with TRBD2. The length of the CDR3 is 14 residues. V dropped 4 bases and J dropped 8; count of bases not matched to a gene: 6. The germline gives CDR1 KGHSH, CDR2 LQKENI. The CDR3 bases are TGTGCCAGCTCACTCGGCGGGGGGGGCGATGAGCAGTTCTTC. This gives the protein CASSLGGGGDEQFF. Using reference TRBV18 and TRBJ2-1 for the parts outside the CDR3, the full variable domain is NAGVMQNPRHLVRRRGQEARLRCSPMKGHSHVYWYRQLPEEGLKFMVYLQKENIIDESGMPKERFSAEFPKEGPSILRIQQVVRGDSAAYFCASSLGGGGDEQFFGPGTRLTVL.

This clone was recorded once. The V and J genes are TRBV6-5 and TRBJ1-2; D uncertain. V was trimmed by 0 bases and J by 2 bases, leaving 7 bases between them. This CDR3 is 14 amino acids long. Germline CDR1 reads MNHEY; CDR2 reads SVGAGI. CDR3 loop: CASSYSGGNYGYTF. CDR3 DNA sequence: TGTGCCAGCAGTTACTCGGGCGGGAACTATGGCTACACCTTC.

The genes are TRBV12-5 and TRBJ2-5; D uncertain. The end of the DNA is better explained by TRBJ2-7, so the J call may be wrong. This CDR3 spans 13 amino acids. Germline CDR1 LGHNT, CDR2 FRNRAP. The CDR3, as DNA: TGTGCTAGTGGTGCCTCGTCAAAGTACGAGCAGTACTTC. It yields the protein CASGASSKYEQYF.

The CDR3 protein is CASSQVLKTDTQYF. The CDR3 bases are TGCGCCAGCAGCCAAGTGCTAAAAACAGATACGCAGTATTTT. The V call is TRBV4-3, the J call TRBJ2-3; no clear D gene. The germline gives CDR1 LGHNA, CDR2 YSLEER. V was shortened by 1 base and J by 3 bases, with 8 bases between the two germline ends. This CDR3 has 14 amino acids.

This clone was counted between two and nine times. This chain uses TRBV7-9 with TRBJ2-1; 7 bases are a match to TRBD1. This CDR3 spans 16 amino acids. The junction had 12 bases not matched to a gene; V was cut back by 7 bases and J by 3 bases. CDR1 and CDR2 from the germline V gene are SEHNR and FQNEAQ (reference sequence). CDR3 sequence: CASIPVVGTDYNEQFF. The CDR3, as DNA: TGTGCCAGCATCCCCGTAGTAGGGACAGACTACAATGAGCAGTTCTTC.

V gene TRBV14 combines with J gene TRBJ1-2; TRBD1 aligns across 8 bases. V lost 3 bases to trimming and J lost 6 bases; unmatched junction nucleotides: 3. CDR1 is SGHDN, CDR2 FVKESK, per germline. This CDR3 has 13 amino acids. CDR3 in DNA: TGTGCCAGCAGCCACGGACAGGGCGATGGCTACACCTTC. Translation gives CASSHGQGDGYTF.